These T cell receptor beta chains were read from a single sample in a study of CD8 T cells in Susac syndrome. Each CDR3 protein is one row after TCRdb ran MiXCR on the immunoSEQ multiplex PCR reads. The data hold around 150,000 distinct CDR3 sequences, with just under 95% observed a single time. The material sequenced was CD8+ T cells from PBMCs. Receptors originate from a human donor with Susac syndrome. Each CDR3 is given with its conserved first and last residue. A D gene is named only where the DNA matches it firmly. The size field is filled for only some rows; it gives once, few, many or a size class.

abundance | d_gene | j_gene | v_gene | CDR3aa | CDR3nt
NA | NA | TRBJ2-5 | TRBV12-3/TRBV12-4 | CASSFWETQYF | TGTGCCAGCAGTTTTTGGGAGACCCAGTACTTC
NA | NA | TRBJ1-1 | TRBV25-1 | CASIGRLGRGAAIALNTEAFF | TGTGCCAGCATCGGCCGACTGGGTCGCGGGGCGGCCATCGCCTTGAACACTGAAGCTTTCTTT
NA | NA | TRBJ1-2 | TRBV7-9 | CASSTGVGTQGYTF | TGTGCCAGCAGCACCGGGGTGGGAACACAAGGCTACACCTTC
NA | NA | TRBJ2-1 | TRBV2 | CASLSPEQFF | TGTGCCAGCCTTAGCCCCGAGCAGTTCTTC
NA | NA | TRBJ1-1 | TRBV28 | CASRLGAFF | TGTGCCAGCAGGCTCGGGGCTTTCTTT
NA | TRBD1 | TRBJ2-7 | TRBV10-1 | CASSDETGIDEQYF | TGCGCCAGCAGTGATGAGACAGGGATAGACGAGCAGTACTTC
once | NA | TRBJ1-5 | TRBV5-8 | CASSLPGNSNQPQHF | TGTGCCAGCAGCTTACCGGGAAATAGCAATCAGCCCCAGCATTTT
NA | TRBD1 | TRBJ2-3 | TRBV5-1 | CASSWTGKADTQYF | TGCGCCAGCAGCTGGACAGGGAAAGCAGATACGCAGTATTTT
NA | NA | TRBJ1-5 | TRBV20-1 | CSARTPRANPQDQPQHF | TGCAGTGCTCGCACCCCCAGGGCAAATCCCCAAGATCAGCCCCAGCATTTT
NA | TRBD2 | TRBJ2-6 | TRBV4-1 | CASSIRREAGANVLTF | TGCGCCAGCAGCATACGACGGGAGGCCGGGGCCAACGTCCTGACTTTC
NA | NA | TRBJ1-1 | TRBV30 | CAWNMGNTEAFF | TGTGCCTGGAATATGGGGAACACTGAAGCTTTCTTT
NA | TRBD1 | TRBJ1-1 | TRBV27 | CASSYQGARNTEAFF | TGTGCCAGCAGTTACCAGGGGGCGAGAAACACTGAAGCTTTCTTT
NA | TRBD2 | TRBJ2-7 | TRBV7-2 | CASSLLATSSYEQYF | TGTGCCAGCAGCCTACTAGCGACGAGCTCCTACGAGCAGTACTTC
NA | NA | TRBJ1-1 | TRBV9 | CASSVGGGTEVFF | NA
NA | NA | TRBJ2-7 | TRBV29-1 | CSVEDPSLISEQYF | TGCAGCGTTGAAGATCCTAGCCTGATCTCCGAGCAGTACTTC
NA | NA | TRBJ2-7 | TRBV3-1 | CASSPLGSSYEQYF | TGTGCCAGCAGCCCCCTAGGGAGCTCCTACGAGCAGTACTTC
NA | NA | TRBJ2-1 | TRBV29-1 | CRTGDGYNEQFF | TGCAGGACGGGGGATGGTTACAATGAGCAGTTCTTC
NA | NA | TRBJ1-2 | TRBV29-1 | CSVDFQLYGYTF | TGCAGCGTTGACTTCCAGCTCTATGGCTACACCTTC
NA | TRBD1 | TRBJ1-2 | TRBV29-1 | CSVATGTGSGYTF | TGCAGCGTCGCAACCGGGACAGGATCCGGCTACACCTTC
NA | TRBD2 | TRBJ2-2 | TRBV6-4 | CASSELAGGITGELFF | TGTGCCAGCAGTGAACTAGCGGGAGGTATCACCGGGGAGCTGTTTTTT
NA | NA | TRBJ2-1 | TRBV15 | CATSRGHHRNSSYNEQFF | TGTGCCACCAGCAGAGGCCATCACCGCAACAGCTCCTACAATGAGCAGTTCTTC
once | NA | TRBJ2-3 | TRBV15 | CATSRSTLGTDTQYF | TGTGCCACCAGCAGGTCGACACTAGGCACAGATACGCAGTATTTT
NA | NA | TRBJ1-2 | TRBV9 | CASSVYALRSQEMALTF | TGTGCCAGCAGCGTTTATGCTCTCAGATCCCAGGAGATGGCTCTGACCTTC
NA | TRBD2 | TRBJ2-6 | TRBV6-6 | CASSSSGRGANVLTF | TGTGCCAGCAGCTCTAGCGGGAGAGGGGCCAACGTCCTGACTTTC